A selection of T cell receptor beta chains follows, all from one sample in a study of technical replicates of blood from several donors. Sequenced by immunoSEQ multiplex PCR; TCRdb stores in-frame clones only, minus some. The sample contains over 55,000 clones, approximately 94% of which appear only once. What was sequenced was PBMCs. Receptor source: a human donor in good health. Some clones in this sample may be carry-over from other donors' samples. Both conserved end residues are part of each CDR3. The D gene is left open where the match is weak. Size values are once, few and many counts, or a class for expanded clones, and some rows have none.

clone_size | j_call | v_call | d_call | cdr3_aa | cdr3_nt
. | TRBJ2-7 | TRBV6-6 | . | CASTGVWPYEQYF | TGTGCCAGCACCGGGGTTTGGCCTTACGAGCAGTACTTC
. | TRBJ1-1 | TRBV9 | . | CASSVGVENTEAFF | TGTGCCAGCAGCGTAGGCGTCGAAAACACTGAAGCTTTCTTT
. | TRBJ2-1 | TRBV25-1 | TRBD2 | CASSESTSGYNEQFF | TGTGCCAGCAGTGAATCTACTAGCGGTTACAATGAGCAGTTCTTC
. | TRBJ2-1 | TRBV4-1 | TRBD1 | CASSQVQGSYNEQFF | TGCGCCAGCAGCCAAGTACAGGGGTCCTACAATGAGCAGTTCTTC
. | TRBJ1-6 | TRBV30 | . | CAWRSWQYNSPLHF | TGTGCCTGGAGATCATGGCAGTATAATTCACCCCTCCACTTT
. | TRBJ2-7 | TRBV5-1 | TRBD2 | CASSPRGSGRSYEQYF | TGCGCCAGCAGCCCCCGGGGTAGCGGGCGTTCCTACGAGCAGTACTTC
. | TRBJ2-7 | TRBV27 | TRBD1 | CASSYGTGGYEQYF | TGTGCCAGCAGTTACGGGACAGGGGGCTACGAGCAGTACTTC
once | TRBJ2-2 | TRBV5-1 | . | CASSLGRKNTGELFF | TGCGCCAGCAGCTTGGGGCGGAAGAACACCGGGGAGCTGTTTTTT
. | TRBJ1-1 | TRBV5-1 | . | CASSWNQGSEAFF | TGCGCCAGCAGCTGGAATCAGGGCTCTGAAGCTTTCTTT
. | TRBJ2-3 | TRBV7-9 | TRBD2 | CASSSRLAGAADTQYF | TGTGCCAGCAGCTCGAGACTAGCGGGAGCAGCAGATACGCAGTATTTT
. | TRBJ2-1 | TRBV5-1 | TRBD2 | CASSPTSGGGYNEQFF | TGCGCCAGCAGCCCGACTAGCGGGGGGGGGTACAATGAGCAGTTCTTC
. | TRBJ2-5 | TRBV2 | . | CASTARRQETQYF | TGTGCCAGCACGGCCAGGCGCCAAGAGACCCAGTACTTC
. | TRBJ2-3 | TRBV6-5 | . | CASSYSEFTDTQYF | TGTGCCAGCAGTTATTCCGAGTTCACAGATACGCAGTATTTT
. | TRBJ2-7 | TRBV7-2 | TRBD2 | CASSQRGYEQYF | TGTGCCAGCAGCCAGCGGGGCTACGAGCAGTACTTC
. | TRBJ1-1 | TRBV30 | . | CAGTEGTKAFF | TGTGCCGGAACCGAGGGCACCAAAGCTTTCTTT
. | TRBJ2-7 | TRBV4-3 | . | CASSFQGSYEQYF | TGCGCCAGCAGCTTCCAGGGTTCCTACGAGCAGTACTTC
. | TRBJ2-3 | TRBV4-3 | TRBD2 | CASSQVVGRATDTQYF | TGCGCCAGCAGCCAAGTCGTCGGGAGGGCAACAGATACGCAGTATTTT